The rows below give T cell receptor beta chains drawn from one sample of a study of blood T cells in healthy people across ages. TCRdb ran MiXCR on the 5' RACE reads and lists one entry per CDR3 protein. The data show about 1,500,000 distinct CDR3 sequences, 40% to 50% seen once. Sequenced: blood. The receptor set was obtained from a woman between 18 and 29 years old in good health. CDR3s include the opening cysteine and the closing phenylalanine or tryptophan.

TRBJ1-2 TRBV15 CATSRDRTGRSGYGYTF
TRBJ2-1 TRBV3-1 CASSQPSGGNEQFF
TRBJ2-1 TRBV28 CASSLQRERLFF
TRBJ2-3 TRBV5-1 CASSLAASASTDTQYF
TRBJ1-6 TRBV6-5 CASSRLQGSLHF
TRBJ2-3 TRBV29-1 CSVEYLGAADTQYF
TRBJ2-1 TRBV7-9 CASSKTYRYNEQFF
TRBJ1-4 TRBV28 CASSFQGREKLFF
TRBJ1-4 TRBV27 CASSFRGNEKLFF
TRBJ1-5 TRBV24-1 CATSDAGPTLNQPQHF
TRBJ2-5 TRBV10-3 CAISDVAGEETQYF
TRBJ2-7 TRBV27 CASSLRGFMDEQYF
TRBJ2-7 TRBV25-1 CASNHVGGSSYEQYF
TRBJ1-5 TRBV6-2/TRBV6-3 CASRPRRDIWFSEPQHF
TRBJ2-5 TRBV3-1 CASSSITQETQYF
TRBJ2-1 TRBV6-5 CASSYSASGIIPYNEQFF
TRBJ1-5 TRBV20-1 CSASGGVSNQPQHF
TRBJ2-7 TRBV18 CASSPSASGRAYEQYF
TRBJ2-2 TRBV12-3/TRBV12-4 CASSFGLNTGELFF
. TRBV4-1 CASSQSRTSGSRYEQYF
TRBJ2-5 TRBV4-1 CASSPLLLAAVETQYF
TRBJ2-7 TRBV3-1 CASSPDRLAVYEQYF
TRBJ2-1 TRBV28 CASSGRDRSEQFF
TRBJ1-1 TRBV9 CASSATGVTEAFF
TRBJ2-7 TRBV29-1 CSVLLGGAGYEQYF
TRBJ2-3 TRBV24-1 CATSDLSGGFTDTQYF
TRBJ2-5 TRBV4-1 CASSLARTSGAEETQYF
TRBJ2-1 TRBV7-2 CASGGLAFYEQFF
. TRBV20-1 CSARDPGSHEQYF
TRBJ2-1 TRBV6-4 CPSSEEDLGYNEQFF
TRBJ1-5 TRBV9 CASSVGWNQPQHF
TRBJ2-5 TRBV4-1 CASSVLTGVGGETQYF
TRBJ1-2 TRBV9 CASSVAPDRLYGYTF
TRBJ2-1 TRBV7-2 CASSRPGSSQFF
TRBJ1-5 TRBV6-6 CASSYWQGRNQPQHF
TRBJ2-1 TRBV12-3/TRBV12-4 CASSLGETSEDEQFF
TRBJ2-7 TRBV12-3/TRBV12-4 CASSLRDSRTEQYF
TRBJ2-2 TRBV10-3 CAISDSGPPNTGELFF
TRBJ1-6 TRBV20-1 CSALRGQALHF
TRBJ1-1 TRBV12-3/TRBV12-4 CASSLGTVEEAFF
TRBJ2-5 TRBV6-6 CASSYKRDTVFQETQYF
TRBJ2-1 TRBV7-2 CASSERRGGSGNEQFF
TRBJ1-1 TRBV7-2 CASSLGATEAFF
TRBJ1-2 TRBV7-2 CASSLANRGLYGYTF
TRBJ1-5 TRBV20-1 CSASPGLERGANQPQHF
TRBJ1-1 TRBV20-1 CSASGPVVLNTEAFF
TRBJ1-1 TRBV10-3 CATGTDRAGAFF
TRBJ2-7 TRBV6-5 CASSYSMGGRGGSEQYF
TRBJ2-5 TRBV13 CASSLPRGGEKTQYF
TRBJ2-1 TRBV14 CASSQINKDPRSYNEQFF
. TRBV10-3 CAIRDIYEQYF
TRBJ2-7 TRBV4-1 CASSRSGGLTYEQYF
TRBJ2-1 TRBV3-1 CASSQDLWGDEQFF
TRBJ2-3 TRBV20-1 CSARVPPGQRHWGTDTQYF